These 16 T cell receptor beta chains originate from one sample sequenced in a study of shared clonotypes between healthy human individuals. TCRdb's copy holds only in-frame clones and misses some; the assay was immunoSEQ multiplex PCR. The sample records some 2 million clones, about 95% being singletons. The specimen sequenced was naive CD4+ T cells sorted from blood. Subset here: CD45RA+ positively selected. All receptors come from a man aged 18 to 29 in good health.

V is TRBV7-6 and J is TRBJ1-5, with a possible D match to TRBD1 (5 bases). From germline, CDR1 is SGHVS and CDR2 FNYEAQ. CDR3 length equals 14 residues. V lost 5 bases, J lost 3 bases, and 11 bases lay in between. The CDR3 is CASSPGLYNQPQHF. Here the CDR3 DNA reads TGTGCCAGCAGCCCGGGACTCTACAATCAGCCCCAGCATTTT.

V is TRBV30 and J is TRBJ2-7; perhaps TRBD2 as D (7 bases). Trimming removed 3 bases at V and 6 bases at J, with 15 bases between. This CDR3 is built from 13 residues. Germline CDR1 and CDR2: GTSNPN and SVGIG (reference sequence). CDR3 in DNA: TGTGCCTGGAGCATCACGGGGGGCGGCGAGCAGTACTTC. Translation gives CAWSITGGGEQYF.

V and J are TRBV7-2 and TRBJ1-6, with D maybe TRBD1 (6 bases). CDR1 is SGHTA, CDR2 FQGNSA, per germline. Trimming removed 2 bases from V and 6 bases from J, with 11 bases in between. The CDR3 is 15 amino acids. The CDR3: CASSLLQGSNSPLHF. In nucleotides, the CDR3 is TGTGCCAGCAGCTTATTGCAGGGGAGTAATTCACCCCTCCACTTT. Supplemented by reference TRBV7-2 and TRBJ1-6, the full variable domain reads GAGVSQSPSNKVTEKGKDVELRCDPISGHTALYWYRQSLGQGLEFLIYFQGNSAPDKSGLPSDRFSAERTGGSVSTLTIQRTQQEDSAVYLCASSLLQGSNSPLHFGNGTRLTVT.

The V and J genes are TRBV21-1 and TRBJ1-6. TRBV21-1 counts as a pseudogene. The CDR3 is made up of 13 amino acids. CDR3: CASSKDSDSPLHF. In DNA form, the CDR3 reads TGTGCCAGCAGCAAAGACAGCGATTCACCCCTCCACTTT.

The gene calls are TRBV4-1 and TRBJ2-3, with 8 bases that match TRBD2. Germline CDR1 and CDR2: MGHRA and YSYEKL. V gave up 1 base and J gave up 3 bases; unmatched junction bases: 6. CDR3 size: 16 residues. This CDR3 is CASSQVGTRRTDTQYF. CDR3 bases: TGCGCCAGCAGCCAAGTCGGGACTAGGCGGACAGATACGCAGTATTTT.

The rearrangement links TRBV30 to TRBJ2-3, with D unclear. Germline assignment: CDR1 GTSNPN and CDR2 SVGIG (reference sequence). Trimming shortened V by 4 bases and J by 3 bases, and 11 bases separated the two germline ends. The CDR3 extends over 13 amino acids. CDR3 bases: TGTGCCTGGAAAAGGCAGGAAACAGATACGCAGTATTTT. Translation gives CAWKRQETDTQYF.

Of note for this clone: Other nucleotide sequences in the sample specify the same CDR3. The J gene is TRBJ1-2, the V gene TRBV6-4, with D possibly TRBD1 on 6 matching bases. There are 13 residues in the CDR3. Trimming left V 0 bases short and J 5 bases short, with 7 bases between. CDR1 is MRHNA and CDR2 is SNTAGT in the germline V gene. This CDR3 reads CASSDSGGYGYTF. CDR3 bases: TGTGCCAGCAGTGACTCAGGGGGTTATGGCTACACCTTC.

This CDR3 reads CASSPSQAASYEQYF. The DNA of the CDR3 is TGTGCCAGCTCACCATCACAGGCCGCCTCCTACGAGCAGTACTTC. The chain combines TRBV18 with TRBJ2-7, with TRBD1 as a possible D gene (5 bases). The CDR3 has 15 amino acids. Germline lookup yields CDR1 KGHSH and CDR2 LQKENI. With 2 bases removed from V and 0 bases from J, the gap between germline ends came to 11 bases.

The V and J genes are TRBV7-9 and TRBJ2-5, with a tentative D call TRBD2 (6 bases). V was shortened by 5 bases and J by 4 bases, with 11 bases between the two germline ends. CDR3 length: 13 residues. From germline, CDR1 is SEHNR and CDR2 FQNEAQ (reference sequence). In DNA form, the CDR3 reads TGTGCCAGCAGCAAGGGACTTAGAGAGACCCAGTACTTC. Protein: CASSKGLRETQYF.

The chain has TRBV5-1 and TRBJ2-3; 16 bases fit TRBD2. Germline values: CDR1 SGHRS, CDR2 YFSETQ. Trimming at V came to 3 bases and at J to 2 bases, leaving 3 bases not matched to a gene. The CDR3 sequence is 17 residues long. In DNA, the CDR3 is TGCGCCAGCAGCTCGGGACTAGCGGGAGGGTACACAGATACGCAGTATTTT. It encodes CASSSGLAGGYTDTQYF.

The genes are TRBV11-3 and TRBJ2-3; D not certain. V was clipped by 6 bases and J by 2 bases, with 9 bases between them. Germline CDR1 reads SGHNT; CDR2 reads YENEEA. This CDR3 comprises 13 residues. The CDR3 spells CASREANTDTQYF. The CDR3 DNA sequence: TGTGCCAGCAGAGAGGCGAACACAGATACGCAGTATTTT.

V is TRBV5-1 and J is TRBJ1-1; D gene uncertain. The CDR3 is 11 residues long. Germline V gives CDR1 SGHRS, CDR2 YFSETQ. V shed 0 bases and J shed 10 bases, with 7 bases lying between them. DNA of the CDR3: TGCGCCAGCAGCTTGGGGGCCGGAGCTTTCTTT. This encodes CASSLGAGAFF.

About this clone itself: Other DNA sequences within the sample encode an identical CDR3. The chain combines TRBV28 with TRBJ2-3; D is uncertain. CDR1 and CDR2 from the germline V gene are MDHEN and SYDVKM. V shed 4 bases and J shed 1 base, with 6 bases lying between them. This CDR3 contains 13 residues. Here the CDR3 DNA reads TGTGCCAGCAGTTCCCCCGGCACAGATACGCAGTATTTT. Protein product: CASSSPGTDTQYF.

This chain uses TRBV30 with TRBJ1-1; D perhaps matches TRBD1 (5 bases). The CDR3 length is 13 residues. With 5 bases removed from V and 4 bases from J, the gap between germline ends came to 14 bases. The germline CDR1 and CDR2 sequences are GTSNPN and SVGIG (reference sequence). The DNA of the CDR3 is TGTGCCTGGGACCCGGGGCCGGGCACTGAAGCTTTCTTT. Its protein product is CAWDPGPGTEAFF.

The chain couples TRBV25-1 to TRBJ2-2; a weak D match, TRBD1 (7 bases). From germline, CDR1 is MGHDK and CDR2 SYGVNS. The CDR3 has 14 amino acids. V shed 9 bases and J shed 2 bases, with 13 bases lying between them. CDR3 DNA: TGTGCCAGGGGAGGACAGGCTAACACCGGGGAGCTGTTTTTT. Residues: CARGGQANTGELFF.

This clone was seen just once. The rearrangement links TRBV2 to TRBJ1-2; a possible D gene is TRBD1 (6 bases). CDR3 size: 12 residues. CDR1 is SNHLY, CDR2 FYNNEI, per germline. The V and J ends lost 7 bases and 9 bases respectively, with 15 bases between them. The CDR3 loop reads CASTQQDSRYTF. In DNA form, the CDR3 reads TGTGCCAGCACTCAACAGGACAGTCGCTACACCTTC.